These 28 T cell receptor beta chains originate from one sample sequenced in a study of blood T cell repertoires in COVID-19. The protocol was immunoSEQ multiplex PCR, while the TCRdb copy is restricted to in-frame clones and leaves out a portion. The table lists approximately 350,000 clones, roughly four fifths of them singletons, with about 5% in the top ten. The sequencing sample was made of PBMCs or T cells enriched from blood (not recorded which). These receptors came from a woman in her fifties or sixties who had recovered from COVID-19.

The rearrangement links TRBV2 to TRBJ1-1; TRBD1 matches at 8 bases. V lost 4 bases and J lost 3; bases outside the gene matches: 7. The CDR3 runs to 15 residues. Germline V gives CDR1 SNHLY, CDR2 FYNNEI. CDR3 sequence (DNA): TGTGCCAGCAGTGTCGATCAGGGGGCGGACACTGAAGCTTTCTTT. It specifies CASSVDQGADTEAFF.

In this sample, this clone turned up a few times. This chain connects TRBV3-1 (or the pseudogene TRBV3-2) to TRBJ2-7, with 9 bases matching TRBD2. After removal of 4 bases from V and 3 bases from J, the junction contained 1 base not matched to a gene. The CDR3 totals 13 residues. Germline V CDR1 and CDR2: LGHDT, YNNKEL (reference sequence). The CDR3, as DNA: TGTGCCAGCAGCCCGACTAGCGGCTACGAGCAGTACTTC. It translates to CASSPTSGYEQYF.

V and J are TRBV3-1 (or the pseudogene TRBV3-2) and TRBJ1-6, with D unclear. The germline V gene has CDR1 LGHDT and CDR2 YNNKEL (reference sequence). Trimming left V 0 bases short and J 7 bases short, with 10 bases between. The CDR3 sequence is 15 residues long. CDR3 sequence (DNA): TGTGCCAGCAGCCAAGATAGCTTTCTGAATTCACCCCTCCACTTT. This gives the protein CASSQDSFLNSPLHF.

This clone was observed a handful of times. The rearrangement joins TRBV11-2 to TRBJ1-1; 7 bases are shared with TRBD1. Unmatched junction bases numbered 9, after V lost 4 bases and J lost 7 bases. The V gene's germline CDR1 is SGHAT and CDR2 FQNNGV. There are 14 residues in the CDR3. The CDR3 region has the DNA TGTGCCAGCAGCTCACAGGGGATCGGTCTTGAAGCTTTCTTT. This sequence encodes CASSSQGIGLEAFF.

The rearrangement joins TRBV5-4 to TRBJ1-1; unclear D gene. The germline V and J ends were trimmed by 4 bases and 11 bases, with 21 bases remaining between them. Germline V gene data show CDR1 as SGHNT and CDR2 as YYREEE (reference sequence). This CDR3 is 14 amino acids long. CDR3: CASSPKYSTRSAFF. The CDR3 nucleotides read TGTGCCAGCAGCCCAAAATACTCGACCCGGAGTGCTTTCTTT.

The chain recombines TRBV29-1 with TRBJ1-2, with unresolved D. Per germline, CDR1 SQVTM and CDR2 ANQGSEA. The CDR3 is 12 residues long. V lost 7 bases and J lost 5, with 14 bases in between. The CDR3 is CSGLLSRYGYTF. CDR3 nucleotides: TGCAGCGGTCTTTTGTCTAGGTATGGCTACACCTTC.

V gene TRBV16 combines with J gene TRBJ1-2, with a tentative D call TRBD1 (5 bases). The CDR3 sequence is 16 residues long. The germline V gene has CDR1 KGHSY and CDR2 FQNENV. Trimming left V 2 bases short and J 6 bases short, with 19 bases between. CDR3 sequence reads: CASSQELWGDSDGYTF. CDR3 nucleotides: TGTGCCAGCAGCCAAGAGCTCTGGGGGGATTCGGATGGCTACACCTTC.

This rearrangement joins TRBV5-1 to TRBJ2-3; D is perhaps TRBD1 (6 bases). V lost 0 bases, J lost 0 bases, and 11 bases lay in between. Per the germline V gene, CDR1 is SGHRS and CDR2 is YFSETQ. The CDR3 is made up of 16 amino acids. Here the CDR3 reads CASSLALGASTDTQYF. CDR3 nucleotides: TGCGCCAGCAGCTTGGCCTTGGGGGCTAGCACAGATACGCAGTATTTT.

This clone was observed a few times. This chain links TRBV9 with TRBJ1-3; D is undetermined. The V and J ends lost 4 bases and 0 bases respectively, with 17 bases between them. In germline, CDR1 is SGDLS, CDR2 YYNGEE. This CDR3 is 17 amino acids long. The CDR3 coding sequence is TGTGCCAGCAGCCCCCTCCCCTCTTTGAGCTCTGGAAACACCATATATTTT. Protein: CASSPLPSLSSGNTIYF.

The chain links TRBV9 to TRBJ2-5, with 8 bases that match TRBD1. Trimming removed 4 bases from V and 4 bases from J; junction bases left unmatched: 6. Germline loops: CDR1 SGDLS, CDR2 YYNGEE. The CDR3 extends over 14 amino acids. The CDR3 DNA is TGTGCCAGCAGCTGGCAGGGGGCGGGAGAGACCCAGTACTTC. The encoded protein is CASSWQGAGETQYF.

The V gene is TRBV27, the J gene TRBJ1-5; TRBD1 matches at 8 bases. The CDR3 contains 13 residues. J lost 5 bases, V lost 11 bases, and 8 bases had no gene match. Germline CDR1 is MNHEY and CDR2 is SMNVEV (reference sequence). Here the CDR3 DNA reads TGTGCCTGGGAAGCGACAGGGGATCAGCCCCAGCATTTT. Its translation: CAWEATGDQPQHF.

This clone was observed a single time. The V gene is TRBV4-2, the J gene TRBJ2-5, with no clear D. The CDR3 is made up of 16 amino acids. V dropped 3 bases and J dropped 3 bases, with 17 bases sitting between them. Germline assignment: CDR1 LGHNA and CDR2 YNFKEQ. In DNA, the CDR3 is TGTGCCAGCAGCCAGACGGCGGCAAGGTCGGAAGAGACCCAGTACTTC. Protein: CASSQTAARSEETQYF.

The chain uses TRBV11-2 and TRBJ2-3, with 12 bases aligning to TRBD2. Germline CDR1 is SGHAT and CDR2 is FQNNGV. The CDR3 consists of 17 residues. The ends lost 5 bases at V and 5 bases at J; junction bases unmatched: 11. The CDR3 bases are TGTGCCAGCAGCGCATCACTAGCGGGAGGCCCTGGAGATACGCAGTATTTT. Translated, it gives CASSASLAGGPGDTQYF.

This clone was found once. V and J are TRBV3-1 (or the pseudogene TRBV3-2) and TRBJ2-3; no reliable D call. Germline loops: CDR1 LGHDT, CDR2 YNNKEL (reference sequence). The CDR3 runs to 14 residues. Deletions cut 6 bases from V and 4 bases from J, with 14 bases between. The CDR3 nucleotides are TGTGCCAGCAGGTCTAGTCGGTATTCAGATACGCAGTATTTT. Protein product: CASRSSRYSDTQYF.

The rearrangement uses TRBV5-4 and TRBJ2-1; 8 bases are a match to TRBD2. CDR1 is SGHNT and CDR2 is YYREEE in the germline V gene (reference sequence). J was trimmed by 10 bases and V by 6 bases; bases with no gene match: 15. The CDR3 consists of 15 residues. CDR3 region: CASTLSGSNTGEQFF. For the CDR3, the DNA is TGTGCCAGCACCCTGAGCGGGAGCAATACGGGGGAGCAGTTCTTC.

This chain uses TRBV19 with TRBJ1-3; TRBD1 agrees at 12 bases. Germline lookup yields CDR1 LNHDA and CDR2 SQIVND (reference sequence). Unmatched junction bases numbered 11, after V lost 7 bases and J lost 7 bases. The CDR3 consists of 16 residues. The CDR3 loop is CASMSGQGASRNTIYF. The CDR3 DNA is TGTGCCAGTATGTCGGGACAGGGGGCAAGTCGGAACACCATATATTTT.

The genes are TRBV12-2 and TRBJ2-3; TRBD2 was called by the table and not checked on the DNA. TRBV12-2 has pseudogene status. The CDR3 has 17 residues. The CDR3 DNA reads TGTGCAAGTCGCTTAGCTCCCCTTATGCGGGGGGGCAATACGCAGTATTTT. Translating gives CASRLAPLMRGGNTQYF.

This clone was detected once. This sequence joins TRBV3-1 (or the pseudogene TRBV3-2) and TRBJ1-2; the D gene is possibly TRBD1 (5 bases). The germline V and J ends were trimmed by 1 base and 5 bases, with 14 bases remaining between them. Germline V lookup: CDR1 LGHDT, CDR2 YNNKEL (reference sequence). The CDR3 consists of 15 residues. CDR3 DNA: TGTGCCAGCAGCCAAGGTCCAGGGAGGGCTTATGGCTACACCTTC. Residues: CASSQGPGRAYGYTF.

The chain combines TRBV19 with TRBJ1-1, with a tentative D call TRBD1 (5 bases). This CDR3 region has 15 residues. The germline CDR1 and CDR2 sequences are LNHDA and SQIVND (reference sequence). V was pared by 7 bases and J by 1 base, with 16 bases between. The CDR3, as DNA: TGTGCCAGTAAGGTGGGCCGGACACAGAACACTGAAGCTTTCTTT. This gives the protein CASKVGRTQNTEAFF.

About this clone itself: Other DNA variants within this sample encode the same CDR3. V and J are TRBV12-3 or TRBV12-4 and TRBJ1-2; D possibly corresponds to TRBD1 (6 bases). The CDR3 consists of 12 residues. The germline V and J ends were trimmed by 6 bases and 5 bases, with 10 bases remaining between them. The CDR3 region is CASSLTGYGYTF. Written as DNA, the CDR3 is TGTGCCAGCAGCCTTACAGGGTATGGCTACACCTTC.

V and J are TRBV6-5 and TRBJ1-2, with 7 bases that match TRBD1. CDR1 and CDR2 from the germline V gene are MNHEY and SVGAGI. V lost 7 bases and J lost 4; bases outside the gene matches: 12. CDR3 length: 15 residues. The DNA for the CDR3 is TGTGCCAGCACCCTCGAGCGACAGGGTCCCTATGGCTACACCTTC. It translates to CASTLERQGPYGYTF.

The chain has TRBV5-1 and TRBJ2-2, with 12 bases identical to TRBD1. The CDR3 totals 17 residues. CDR1 and CDR2 (germline): SGHRS, YFSETQ. The J segment lost 3 bases and the V segment lost 4 bases, leaving 7 bases of the junction unmatched. CDR3 sequence: CASSPGTGGAYTGELFF. In nucleotides, the CDR3 is TGCGCCAGCAGCCCCGGGACAGGGGGCGCGTACACCGGGGAGCTGTTTTTT.

This clone has only a few counts. The gene calls are TRBV5-6 and TRBJ2-7; 13 bases fit TRBD2. J gave up 7 bases and V 2 bases, and 6 bases lay outside the gene matches. Germline CDR1 reads SGHDT; CDR2 reads YYEEEE. This CDR3 contains 15 residues. The chain's CDR3 is CASSFRTSGSEEQYF. In DNA, the CDR3 is TGTGCCAGCAGCTTTCGGACTAGCGGGAGTGAAGAGCAGTACTTC.

In this sample, this clone turned up a few times. The J gene is TRBJ1-2, the V gene TRBV7-9, with D maybe TRBD1 (5 bases). The V end was cut by 5 bases, the J end by 7 bases, with 11 bases between. The CDR3 runs 12 residues. CDR1 and CDR2 from the germline V gene are SEHNR and FQNEAQ (reference sequence). The CDR3 here is CASSTQTAGYTF. CDR3 nucleotides: TGTGCCAGCAGCACTCAGACAGCTGGCTACACCTTC. The entire variable domain, with the rest obtained from reference TRBV7-9 and TRBJ1-2, is as follows: DTGVSQNPRHKITKRGQNVTFRCDPISEHNRLYWYRQTLGQGPEFLTYFQNEAQLEKSRLLSDRFSAERPKGSFSTLEIQRTEQGDSAMYLCASSTQTAGYTFGSGTRLTVV.

The chain employs TRBV6-5 and TRBJ2-7; 11 bases match TRBD1. V dropped 10 bases and J dropped 3; count of bases not matched to a gene: 2. The CDR3 has 12 residues. Germline values: CDR1 MNHEY, CDR2 SVGAGI. CDR3 residues: CATGTGGYEQYF. The CDR3 DNA reads as TGTGCCACCGGGACAGGGGGCTACGAGCAGTACTTC.

The chain recombines TRBV5-4 with TRBJ1-1, with unresolved D. Germline V lookup: CDR1 SGHNT, CDR2 YYREEE (reference sequence). The CDR3 consists of 14 residues. Between the trimmed V and J ends, which lost 0 bases and 8 bases, there was a span of 14 bases. CDR3 DNA sequence: TGTGCCAGCAGCTTGGCTGGGCCAGGTGGGGAAGCTTTCTTT. Protein sequence: CASSLAGPGGEAFF.

This chain links TRBV25-1 with TRBJ1-4, with D possibly matching TRBD1 (6 bases). Per germline, CDR1 MGHDK and CDR2 SYGVNS. CDR3 length: 14 amino acids. V was shortened by 2 bases and J by 7 bases, with 11 bases between the two germline ends. The CDR3 spells CASSERGATEKLFF. CDR3 DNA sequence: TGTGCCAGCAGTGAACGGGGGGCGACTGAAAAACTGTTTTTT.

The J gene is TRBJ1-4, the V gene TRBV4-3; D gene ambiguous. Germline V lookup: CDR1 LGHNA, CDR2 YSLEER. The CDR3 loop spans 15 amino acids. The V and J ends lost 0 bases and 6 bases respectively, with 11 bases between them. CDR3 sequence: CASSQDRGSYEKLFF. The CDR3 DNA reads TGCGCCAGCAGCCAAGATCGGGGAAGCTATGAAAAACTGTTTTTT.